This T cell receptor (beta chain) was recovered during a study of cytomegalovirus exposure and HLA in healthy donors. Primers: 60 Vbeta forward and 13 Jbeta reverse. The repertoire was sequenced with immunoSEQ multiplex PCR; TCRdb's copy has only in-frame clones and lacks some. The data contain about 55,000 clones, 80% to 85% of them singletons. Regarding the study as a whole: Accounts indicate the classifier identified cytomegalovirus status with strong specificity and sensitivity. A few CMV-associated chains proved CMV antigen-specific in vitro. A later analysis by the authors found several of the most significant clusters apparently linked to common viral pathogens. Cytomegalovirus association was listed for about 180 TCR beta chains.

CDR3 length equals 16 residues. After removal of 0 bases from V and 2 bases from J, the junction contained 5 bases not matched to a gene. Germline V gives CDR1 SGHRS, CDR2 YFSETQ. A word on this clone: As yet, its antigen is unknown.

The TCR sequence derives from a young man in good health and CMV-seronegative. The genes are TRBV5-1 and TRBJ2-4; 7 bases are a match to TRBD2. The source material was PBMCs. The CDR3 nucleotides are TGCGCCAGCAGCTTGGCCTTGGGGGGGACCAAAAACATTCAGTACTTC. Its translation is CASSLALGGTKNIQYF.